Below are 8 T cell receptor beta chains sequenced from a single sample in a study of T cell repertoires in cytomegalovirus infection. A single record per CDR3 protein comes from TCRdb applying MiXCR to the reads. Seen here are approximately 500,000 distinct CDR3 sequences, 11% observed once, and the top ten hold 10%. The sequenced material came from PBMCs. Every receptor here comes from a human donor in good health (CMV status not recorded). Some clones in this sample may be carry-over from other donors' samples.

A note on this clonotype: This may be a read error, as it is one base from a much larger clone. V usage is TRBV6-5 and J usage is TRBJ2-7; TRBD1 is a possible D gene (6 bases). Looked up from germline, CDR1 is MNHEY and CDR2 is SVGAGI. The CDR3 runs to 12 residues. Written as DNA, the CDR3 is TGTGCCAACAGTTACTCAGGGGACGAGCAGTACTTC. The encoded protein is CANSYSGDEQYF.

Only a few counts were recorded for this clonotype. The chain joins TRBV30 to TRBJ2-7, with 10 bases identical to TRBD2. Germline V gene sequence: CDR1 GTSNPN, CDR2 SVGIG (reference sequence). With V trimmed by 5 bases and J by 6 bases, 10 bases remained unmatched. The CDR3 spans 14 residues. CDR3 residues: CAWGGSGRLAEQYF. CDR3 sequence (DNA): TGTGCCTGGGGGGGTAGCGGGAGGCTCGCCGAGCAGTACTTC.

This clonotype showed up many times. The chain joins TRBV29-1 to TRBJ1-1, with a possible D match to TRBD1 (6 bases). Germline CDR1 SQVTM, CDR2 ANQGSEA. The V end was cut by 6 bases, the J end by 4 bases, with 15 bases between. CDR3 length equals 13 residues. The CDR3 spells CSVRTALGTEAFF. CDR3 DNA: TGCAGCGTGAGGACAGCCTTGGGCACTGAAGCTTTCTTT. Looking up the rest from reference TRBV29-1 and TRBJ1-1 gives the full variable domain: SAVISQKPSRDICQRGTSLTIQCQVDSQVTMMFWYRQQPGQSLTLIATANQGSEATYESGFVIDKFPISRPNLTFSTLTVSNMSPEDSSIYLCSVRTALGTEAFFGQGTRLTVV.

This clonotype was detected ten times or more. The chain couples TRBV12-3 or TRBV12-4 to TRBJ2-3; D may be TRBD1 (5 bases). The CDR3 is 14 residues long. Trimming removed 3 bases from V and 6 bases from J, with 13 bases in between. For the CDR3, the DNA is TGTGCCAGCAGTTTTCGGACACCCGGGGATACGCAGTATTTT. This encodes CASSFRTPGDTQYF.

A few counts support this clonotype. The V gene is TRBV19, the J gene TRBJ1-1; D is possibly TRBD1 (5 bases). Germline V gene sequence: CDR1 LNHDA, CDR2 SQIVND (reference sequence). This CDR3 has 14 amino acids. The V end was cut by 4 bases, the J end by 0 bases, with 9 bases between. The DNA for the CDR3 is TGTGCCAGTAGTACAGGGCGTATGAACACTGAAGCTTTCTTT. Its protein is CASSTGRMNTEAFF.

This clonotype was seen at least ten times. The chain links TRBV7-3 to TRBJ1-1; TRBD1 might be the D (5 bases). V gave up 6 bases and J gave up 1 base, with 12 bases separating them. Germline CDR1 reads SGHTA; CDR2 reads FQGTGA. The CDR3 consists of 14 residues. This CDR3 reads CASSLAGRNTEAFF. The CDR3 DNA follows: TGTGCCAGCAGTTTGGCAGGGAGGAACACTGAAGCTTTCTTT.

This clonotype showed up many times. The CDR3 DNA is TGCAGTGCCGCGAAATCGGACGGGGGGAACTACGAGCAGTACTTC. Protein sequence: CSAAKSDGGNYEQYF. The V and J genes are TRBV20-1 and TRBJ2-7, with TRBD2 matching over 7 bases. The CDR3 length is 15 residues. The V and J ends lost 6 bases and 3 bases, in that order; junction bases with no gene match: 14. Germline V gene lookup returns CDR1 DFQATT and CDR2 SNEGSKA (reference sequence).

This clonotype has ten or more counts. CDR3 nucleotide sequence: TGTGCCAGCAGGGTCCTAGGGGCTGAAGCTTTCTTT. Encoded protein: CASRVLGAEAFF. The J gene is TRBJ1-1, the V gene TRBV28; the D gene is possibly TRBD1 (5 bases). The germline V gene encodes CDR1 MDHEN and CDR2 SYDVKM. The CDR3 extends over 12 amino acids. V shed 6 bases and J shed 6 bases, with 11 bases lying between them.